A single sample gave rise to the 24 T cell receptor beta chains below, sequenced in a study of T cell responses to AZD1222 COVID-19 vaccine. Produced via immunoSEQ multiplex PCR; TCRdb's table is partial and in-frame only. The sample consists of 90,000 to 120,000 clones, about 88% of them appearing once. The sample was peripheral blood, taken on day 0 of AZD1222 vaccination. Source of these receptors: an adult in good health.

The chain joins TRBV21-1 to TRBJ2-3; the D call TRBD2 from the table was never checked on the DNA. TRBV21-1 constitutes a pseudogene. The CDR3 has 18 residues. CDR3 coding DNA: TGTGCCAGCAACCCTCAGGAACCGACTAGCGGGGGGACAGATACGCAGTATTTT. Protein sequence: CASNPQEPTSGGTDTQYF.

This rearrangement joins TRBV7-6 to TRBJ2-7, with D perhaps TRBD1 or TRBD2 (5 bases each). Germline V gives CDR1 SGHVS, CDR2 FNYEAQ. The CDR3 is made up of 15 amino acids. Trimming removed 7 bases at V and 0 bases at J, with 16 bases between. The CDR3 DNA reads TGTGCCAGCATATCCGGGACGGGGAGCTCCTACGAGCAGTACTTC. Encoded protein: CASISGTGSSYEQYF.

The chain recombines TRBV7-9 with TRBJ2-2, with D possibly being TRBD1 (5 bases). CDR3 length: 14 residues. V lost 3 bases and J lost 7, with 12 bases in between. CDR1 is SEHNR, CDR2 FQNEAQ, per germline (reference sequence). The CDR3 protein is CASSLWTRGGELFF. The DNA of the CDR3 is TGTGCCAGCAGCTTGTGGACAAGAGGCGGGGAGCTGTTTTTT.

V gene TRBV7-8 combines with J gene TRBJ1-5; tentative D call: TRBD1 (6 bases). The CDR3 runs 16 residues. V was cut by 5 bases and J by 0 bases, with 14 bases left in between. CDR1 is SGHVS, CDR2 FQNEAQ, per germline. The CDR3 nucleotides are TGTGCCAGCAGCCCGTCGACAGGTCTTAGCAATCAGCCCCAGCATTTT. It translates to CASSPSTGLSNQPQHF.

This chain connects TRBV24-1 to TRBJ1-2, with a weak D call TRBD1 (6 bases). Germline CDR1 reads KGHDR; CDR2 reads SFDVKD. The CDR3 contains 16 residues. V lost 0 bases to trimming and J lost 4 bases, with 14 bases between them. The CDR3 DNA reads as TGTGCCACCAGTGATTTGCACAGGGAGGGTTTCTATGGCTACACCTTC. It specifies CATSDLHREGFYGYTF.

This chain uses TRBV19 with TRBJ1-2, with unresolved D. Trimming pared 3 bases from V and 0 bases from J, leaving 8 bases between. This CDR3 has 14 amino acids. CDR1 is LNHDA, CDR2 SQIVND, per germline (reference sequence). The CDR3 coding sequence is TGTGCCAGTAGTATCCTCGGTGCTAACTATGGCTACACCTTC. It codes for CASSILGANYGYTF.

The chain carries TRBV9 and TRBJ2-3; 11 bases line up with TRBD1. The CDR3 spans 16 residues. Per germline, CDR1 SGDLS and CDR2 YYNGEE. The V segment lost 0 bases and the J segment 7 bases; nucleotides outside the gene matches: 7. The CDR3 DNA follows: TGTGCCAGCAGCGTAGGGGGGACAGGGGGTACCTATACGCAGTATTTT. This encodes CASSVGGTGGTYTQYF.

V usage is TRBV4-2 and J usage is TRBJ1-1; D is ambiguous. This CDR3 region has 14 residues. With 2 bases removed from V and 1 base from J, the gap between germline ends came to 8 bases. The V gene's germline CDR1 is LGHNA and CDR2 YNFKEQ. The CDR3 is CASSQRQPNTEAFF. The CDR3 DNA reads as TGTGCCAGCAGCCAAAGACAACCGAACACTGAAGCTTTCTTT.

The chain links TRBV30 to TRBJ1-5; no clear D. The germline CDR1 and CDR2 sequences are GTSNPN and SVGIG (reference sequence). The CDR3 contains 11 residues. V was pared by 5 bases and J by 7 bases, with 9 bases between. The CDR3 nucleotides are TGTGCCTGGGGCGCGGGGCAGCCCCAGCATTTT. Translating it yields CAWGAGQPQHF.

The rearrangement links TRBV5-1 to TRBJ2-5, with D perhaps given as TRBD1 or TRBD2 (5 bases each). V was trimmed by 1 base and J by 0 bases, leaving 10 bases between them. The CDR3 is made up of 15 amino acids. CDR1 and CDR2 (germline): SGHRS, YFSETQ. In DNA, the CDR3 is TGCGCCAGCAGCTTGTACGGGGCCCACCAAGAGACCCAGTACTTC. It codes for CASSLYGAHQETQYF. Full variable domain (missing parts from reference TRBV5-1 and TRBJ2-5): KAGVTQTPRYLIKTRGQQVTLSCSPISGHRSVSWYQQTPGQGLQFLFEYFSETQRNKGNFPGRFSGRQFSNSRSEMNVSTLELGDSALYLCASSLYGAHQETQYFGPGTRLLVL.

The chain employs TRBV3-1 (or the pseudogene TRBV3-2) and TRBJ2-7, with unresolved D. The CDR3 has 13 residues. The V end lost 1 base, the J end lost 3 bases, and 7 bases lay between the germline ends. Looked up from germline, CDR1 is LGHDT and CDR2 is YNNKEL (reference sequence). CDR3 in DNA: TGTGCCAGCAGCCAAGGACTGATCTACGAGCAGTACTTC. Translating gives CASSQGLIYEQYF.

This clone was found once. The CDR3 loop is CASRTGISGYNEQFF. The CDR3 DNA is TGTGCCAGCAGGACAGGGATTTCTGGCTACAATGAGCAGTTCTTC. The J gene is TRBJ2-1, the V gene TRBV6-5; the match to TRBD1 covers 7 bases. There are 15 residues in the CDR3. Germline CDR1 MNHEY, CDR2 SVGAGI. Unmatched junction bases numbered 8, after V lost 6 bases and J lost 3 bases.

V usage is TRBV2 and J usage is TRBJ2-5, with 7 bases identical to TRBD2. With V trimmed by 7 bases and J by 5 bases, 10 bases remained unmatched. This CDR3 comprises 14 residues. Germline V lookup: CDR1 SNHLY, CDR2 FYNNEI. CDR3: CASILGLVSETQYF. DNA of the CDR3: TGTGCCAGCATTCTCGGACTAGTGTCGGAGACCCAGTACTTC.

This chain joins TRBV5-1 and TRBJ1-2; 9 bases align to TRBD1. Trimming took 4 bases from V and 5 from J; bases not matched to a gene: 6. CDR3 length: 14 residues. CDR1 and CDR2 (germline): SGHRS, YFSETQ. In DNA, the CDR3 is TGCGCCAGCAGCCCACAGGGGGCCGGATATGGCTACACCTTC. It translates to CASSPQGAGYGYTF.

As for this clone: In the same sample, other DNA sequences code for this CDR3. This chain connects TRBV9 to TRBJ2-5; D assignment may be TRBD1 or TRBD2 (6 bases each). V was cut by 2 bases and J by 0 bases, with 8 bases left in between. Germline CDR1 and CDR2: SGDLS and YYNGEE. The CDR3 is 14 amino acids. The CDR3 reads CASSVGGYQETQYF. The CDR3 coding sequence is TGTGCCAGCAGCGTGGGGGGCTACCAAGAGACCCAGTACTTC.

The rearrangement uses TRBV27 and TRBJ2-5, with 12 positions matching TRBD2. The CDR3 loop spans 13 amino acids. CDR1 is MNHEY, CDR2 SMNVEV, per germline (reference sequence). Trimming at V came to 9 bases and at J to 4 bases, leaving 3 bases not matched to a gene. The CDR3 DNA reads TGTGCCAGAACTAGCGGGGGGATAGAGACCCAGTACTTC. Translation: CARTSGGIETQYF.

This clone occurred once. V gene TRBV15 combines with J gene TRBJ1-2, with no clear D. V was clipped by 3 bases and J by 0 bases, with 8 bases between them. This CDR3 contains 14 residues. Germline values: CDR1 LNHNV, CDR2 YYDKDF (reference sequence). In nucleotides, the CDR3 is TGTGCCACCAGCAGGAAAGTAGCTAACTATGGCTACACCTTC. Translating gives CATSRKVANYGYTF.

This chain joins TRBV5-4 and TRBJ1-6, with 9 bases that match TRBD1. The CDR3 is made up of 18 amino acids. The ends lost 5 bases at V and 0 bases at J; junction bases unmatched: 9. From germline, CDR1 is SGHNT and CDR2 YYREEE (reference sequence). The CDR3 here is CASRDGTGPSSYNSPLHF. The CDR3 DNA reads TGTGCCAGCAGGGATGGGACAGGGCCTAGCTCCTATAATTCACCCCTCCACTTT.

The chain joins TRBV23-1 to TRBJ2-7; 10 nucleotides align to TRBD1. TRBV23-1 carries the ORF label, with uncertain function. The CDR3 totals 16 residues. The V gene end was trimmed by 2 bases and the J gene end by 3 bases; junction bases not matched to a gene: 7. DNA of the CDR3: TGCGCCAGCAGTCAAACAAGACAGGGGGCTAGCTACGAGCAGTACTTC. Protein: CASSQTRQGASYEQYF.

The V gene is TRBV6-5, the J gene TRBJ1-1, with a possible D match to TRBD1 (5 bases). This CDR3 spans 14 amino acids. With 2 bases removed from V and 3 bases from J, the gap between germline ends came to 10 bases. The germline CDR1 and CDR2 sequences are MNHEY and SVGAGI. Here the CDR3 reads CASSYGGVDTEAFF. CDR3 DNA: TGTGCCAGCAGTTACGGGGGAGTGGACACTGAAGCTTTCTTT.

This chain joins TRBV18 and TRBJ2-3, with 8 bases fitting TRBD1. CDR1 KGHSH and CDR2 LQKENI come from the germline V gene. The CDR3 has 16 amino acids. J gave up 1 base and V 1 base, and 4 bases lay outside the gene matches. CDR3 sequence reads: CASSPRTGSGTDTQYF. CDR3 sequence (DNA): TGTGCCAGCTCACCACGGACAGGGTCGGGCACAGATACGCAGTATTTT.

The J gene is TRBJ1-4, the V gene TRBV9, with D hard to call. The CDR3 has 15 amino acids. V was cut by 3 bases and J by 0 bases, with 9 bases left in between. Germline CDR1 reads SGDLS; CDR2 reads YYNGEE. As DNA, the CDR3 is TGTGCCAGCAGCGCCCGGACGGCAACTAATGAAAAACTGTTTTTT. This codes for CASSARTATNEKLFF.

This clone was counted once. The chain uses TRBV14 and TRBJ2-1, with D unclear. Trimming removed 2 bases at V and 4 bases at J, with 6 bases between. The germline V gene has CDR1 SGHDN and CDR2 FVKESK. The CDR3 loop spans 13 amino acids. As DNA, the CDR3 is TGTGCCAGCAGCCAATCTAGGTACAATGAGCAGTTCTTC. Translation: CASSQSRYNEQFF.

The chain joins TRBV6-1 to TRBJ2-2; D unclear. Trimming shortened V by 1 base and J by 7 bases, and 7 bases separated the two germline ends. Germline CDR1 is MNHNS and CDR2 is SASEGT. CDR3 length equals 13 residues. The CDR3 nucleotides are TGTGCCAGCAGTGAAGTACGGATCGGGGAGCTGTTTTTT. Encoded protein: CASSEVRIGELFF.